The T cell receptor (beta chain) described here comes from a study of T-cell reconstitution after alpha-beta-depleted transplantation in children. Findings and caveats of the study: Expanded clones from the graft, numbering several hundred, reportedly supplied alpha-beta T cells about two months after transplant. The main origin of T-cell counts and diversity one year after transplant was newly produced T cells. Some patients' high day-60 TCRbeta diversity was attributed to recipient cells surviving conditioning.

The sample holds many counts of this clonotype. Its antigen is as yet unknown. The length of the CDR3 is 17 residues. V shed 0 bases and J shed 2 bases, with 13 bases lying between them. Germline values: CDR1 MGHRA, CDR2 YSYEKL. Preparation of the TCRbeta library involved a method that used unique molecular identifiers. TCRdb re-analysed the PCR reads in MiXCR, keeping a single row per CDR3 protein. The table records over 450,000 distinct CDR3 sequences, 8% to 11% of them present only once. The receptor was isolated from a child aged 2 to 10 with inherited bone marrow failure, due to receive a stem cell transplant. The sample in question was PBMCs, obtained before TCRalphabeta/CD19-depleted stem cell transplant. The gene calls are TRBV4-1 and TRBJ2-2; D uncertain. CDR3 DNA: TGCGCCAGCAGCCAAGAAGGTGACCGGGTAAACACCGGGGAGCTGTTTTTT. Translating gives CASSQEGDRVNTGELFF.